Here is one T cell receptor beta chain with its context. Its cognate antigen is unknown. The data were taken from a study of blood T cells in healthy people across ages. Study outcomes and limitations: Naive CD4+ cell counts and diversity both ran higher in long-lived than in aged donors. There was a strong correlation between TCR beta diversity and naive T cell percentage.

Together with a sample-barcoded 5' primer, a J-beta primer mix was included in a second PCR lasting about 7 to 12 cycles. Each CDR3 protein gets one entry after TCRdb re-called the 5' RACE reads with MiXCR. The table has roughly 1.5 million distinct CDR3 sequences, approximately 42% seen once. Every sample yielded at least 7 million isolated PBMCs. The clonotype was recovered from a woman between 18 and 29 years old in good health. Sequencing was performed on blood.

CDR3 protein: CASSNTGKSHEQYF. The CDR3 nucleotides read TGTGCCAGCAGTAACACGGGCAAATCGCACGAGCAGTACTTC. This sequence joins TRBV12-3 or TRBV12-4 and TRBJ2-4; D is unresolved. The J call may be faulty, since TRBJ2-7 better matches the DNA end. This CDR3 has 14 amino acids.